Below, one TCR beta chain is given with its context. The antigen this receptor binds is unknown. Base qualities are not recorded, but no much larger clone differs from it by a single base. These data come from a study of cytomegalovirus exposure and HLA in healthy donors listed by TCRdb under 2017. Regarding the study in general: In an earlier analysis of 587 of the donors, 276 Gb of sequence data and some 100 million unique TCR beta sequences from about 190 million T cells were reported. Around 330 gigabases of sequencing data and about 92 million unique TCR sequences made up an early release that covered approximately 620 HLA-typed donors. Of the approximately 370 genotyped donors, 65% to 90% were placed in the genetic ancestry cluster associated with self-reported Caucasian donors. The aim of the study was to test whether cataloging public T cell receptors could identify signatures of past pathogen exposure. Using immunosequencing, the study profiled T cell repertoires from about 620 subjects and related those repertoires to cytomegalovirus serostatus. Besides the first cohort of around 700 subjects, a separate validation cohort made up of over a hundred different subjects was used. To predict cytomegalovirus infection status, the study brought together high-throughput TCR immunosequencing, statistical association of individual TCRs with disease status, and machine learning. A later analysis re-analyzed previously published TCR beta repertoires from 666 donors and added high-resolution HLA genotyping to study TCR occurrence patterns. Rather than drawing on any new phenotypic data, the later analysis identified candidate immune exposures from TCR beta sequences and the way those sequences occurred across donors. An earlier analysis of some 500 of the donors used high-throughput TCR beta sequencing to judge whether each TCR beta V gene segment behaved as functional or pseudogenic. Donor age, sex, ethnicity and CMV serostatus were compiled alongside the repertoire data. A later genetic analysis used genome-wide SNP genotypes for about 60% of the roughly 700 donors, treating that subset as a discovery cohort. Every repertoire in the discovery cohort had been generated on one and the same sequencing platform. Class I and class II HLA loci were covered by the typing at four-digit resolution. Typing coverage varied by locus: roughly 629-640 donors for A, B, C, DRB1 and DQB1; about 520 for DQA1; some 610 for DPA1; around 450 for DPB1. Roughly 5 DR-DQ haplotypes were handled as single units for association and clustering, since linkage in the cohort was strong. Across approximately 400 genotyped donors of the cohort, an average of about 240,000 unique TCR beta nucleotide sequences per donor were sequenced, and around 19% of those sequences were non-productive.

The cohort consisted of hundreds of healthy bone marrow donors. At the time of sampling, every cohort member was nominally healthy, though immune exposures that went unrecorded were likely present. The donor was CMV seronegative and was included in the group of over 300 seronegative cohort members. Each donor provided a peripheral blood sample, and peripheral blood mononuclear cells were used for TCR beta sequencing. Genomic DNA extraction from the blood cell samples was performed with the Qiagen DNeasy Blood Extraction Kit. The investigation overall reported the following: According to a later analysis, most CMV-associated TCR beta chains appeared to be HLA-restricted, and the HLA associations seemed to be driven largely by CMV exposure. The earlier analysis of 587 of the donors excluded about 16 rarely observed V segments, including chromosome 9 orphons, because counts were too low. A later genetic analysis associated a missense DCLRE1C variant with V-gene and J-gene trimming of TCR beta chains, and an independent cohort replicated the association. Broadly in line with IMGT annotations, most TCR beta V segments showed up in productive rearrangements about 87% or about 30% of the time in an earlier analysis of several hundred of the donors. The classifier was reported to diagnose cytomegalovirus status with high specificity and sensitivity in both the original cohort and the validation cohort. The 87-base-pair reads could not distinguish some IMGT-functional V segments, including TRBV6-2 and TRBV6-3, so those segments were excluded. A further reported finding was that TCR beta sequences accurately predicted the HLA-A and HLA-B alleles for most subjects in the first cohort. A later analysis associated 15,000 to 20,000 TCR beta sequences with specific HLA alleles at a false discovery rate of 0.05. The authors suggested that the approach could potentially be generalized to other disease states and immunological phenotypes. In vitro tests confirmed that a few of the cytomegalovirus-associated TCR beta chains recognize cytomegalovirus antigens. According to a later genetic analysis, donors in an Asian-associated ancestry cluster had fewer N-insertions in productive TCRs than the approximately 710-donor mean. This cohort had only TCR beta chains sequenced, and the lack of alpha or paired-chain data limited which features could be detected. A cluster of highly shared sequence variants was judged likely to be a technical artifact of the sequencing pipeline. In a later analysis, the rate of TCR association differed among HLA loci, with DRB1 alleles having the most associated TCRs and HLA-C alleles having the fewest. Sequencing depth was assumed to be roughly uniform across donors in the presence/absence analyses, though that assumption may not hold. Linkage disequilibrium might explain the correlated functional status among segregating V segments, but an unknown experimental factor could not be excluded. In the study, approximately 160 TCR beta chains were listed as associated with cytomegalovirus. A later analysis found that HLA-associated TCR beta chains were more clonally expanded and had lower generation probabilities than equally common non-associated chains. Most TCR sequences were seen in very few donors, while some public TCRs were found in many individuals. In a later analysis, several top co-occurrence clusters were reported to appear linked to parvovirus B19, influenza, CMV and Epstein-Barr virus. HLA typing was unavailable for some donors at each locus, so association tests used only the typed subset. Strong co-occurrence of HLA alleles, especially DR and DQ, made assigning TCR associations to individual alleles difficult. Immune exposure information for the cohort was limited to CMV serostatus.

The library was prepared using the immunoSEQ multiplex PCR assay. For the multiplex PCR, a mixture combining 60 forward primers for TCR Vbeta segments and 13 reverse primers for TCR Jbeta segments was used. The CDR3 region of rearranged TCR beta genes was amplified from genomic DNA by a multiplex PCR assay. Amplified TCR beta libraries were sequenced as 87-base-pair reads on the Illumina HiSeq System. As for the authors' bioinformatics: Across the 670 or so repertoires, a later analysis counted around 80 million unique TCR beta chains, approximately 10 million of which were shared by at least two donors. A nearest-neighbor algorithm error-corrected the raw reads and collapsed the reads into unique sequences, merging closely related sequences to remove PCR and sequencing errors. Alignment of CDR3 sequences to IMGT reference sequences was used to assign V, D and J gene segments. Each retained sequence needed at least a six-nucleotide match to both a V gene segment and a J gene segment. Rearrangements were classified as productive when the CDR3 lacked stop codons and remained in frame with V and J, and all other rearrangements were classified as non-productive. CDR3 was defined according to IMGT convention as the region running from the second conserved V-encoded cysteine to the conserved J-encoded phenylalanine. In an earlier analysis of roughly 610 of the donors, sequences lacking an unambiguous match to a single V gene segment were excluded. An earlier analysis of over 450 of the donors classified V segments as functional when productive rearrangements were above 56.7% and as segregating when the standard deviation between donors was above 5%. A statistical classification framework was built for diagnosing cytomegalovirus status from the catalog of TCR beta chain sequences. V and J gene assignment, in a later analysis, came from comparing TCR nucleotide sequences with IMGT/GENE-DB human TR gene sequences. Using the TCRdist pipeline, a later analysis assigned CDR3 sequences along with most-parsimonious VDJ recombination scenarios. In a later analysis, each TCR beta chain was defined by its CDR3 amino acid sequence together with its V-gene family, and reads without a unique V-gene family were excluded. In a later analysis, 550 to 650 highly shared, low-generation-probability nucleotide sequences were removed to address suspected cross-contamination and a sequencing artifact. A later analysis calculated a clonal expansion index for each public chain from normalized within-repertoire ranks of inferred template counts. A later analysis computed generation probabilities with a VDJ recombination model fitted to out-of-frame rearrangements, and checked the results against IGoR. In a later analysis, hypergeometric tests were used to score TCR-TCR, TCR-HLA and TCR-CMV co-occurrence, with a repertoire-size bias correction applied to TCR pairs. To estimate false discovery rates, a later analysis permuted the HLA or CMV assignments 20 times. In a later analysis, co-occurring TCRs were grouped using DBSCAN, and TCRdist sequence similarity was added for clustering within HLA-allele-positive subsets. Repertoires with fewer than 30,000 or more than 120,000 public chains, plus five repertoires with anomalous nucleotide sharing, were excluded from co-occurrence clustering. TCRdb holds this immuneACCESS table with in-frame rearrangements only. Some clones are missing; in checked studies, unresolved V genes explain under half, and the rest has no known cause. D and trimming were read from the DNA, whereas the V and J calls and clone size are those reported in that table. Within this sample are 130,000 to 150,000 clones, with roughly 80% of them counted one time only. In total, the top ten clones hold less than 3.5% of the sample.

According to the germline V gene, CDR1 reads MNHEY and CDR2 reads SVGAGI. The cysteine opens and the phenylalanine closes a CDR3 of 13 amino acids. Just the 39-base CDR3 DNA is kept, in frame starting at base 1. V and J lose 2 bases and 8 bases, and a span of 7 bases separates them. The sequencing sample was made of PBMCs. This TCR came from a woman in her thirties in good health and CMV-seronegative. This chain is built from TRBV6-5 and TRBJ1-6, with TRBD1 as a weak D call on 5 bases. The bases are TGTGCCAGCAGTTACACGGGGGATTCACCCCTCCACTTT. It translates as CASSYTGDSPLHF.